Detailed here is one T cell receptor beta chain. There are 14 residues in the CDR3. Trimming pared 4 bases from V and 4 bases from J, leaving 13 bases between. Germline V lookup: CDR1 LGHDT, CDR2 YNNKEL (reference sequence). This sample stems from a study of patients and donors after allogeneic stem cell transplantation. TCRdb re-analysed the RT-PCR reads in MiXCR, keeping a single row per CDR3 protein. Of roughly 150,000 distinct CDR3 sequences listed, about 24% are singletons. The J gene is TRBJ1-2, the V gene TRBV3-1; D not certain. The receptor was isolated from a human donor who was either an allogeneic HSCT recipient or a stem cell or donor lymphocyte infusion donor (not recorded which). It is not recorded whose cells these are; they may come from a transplant donor. Sequencing was performed on blood, either unsorted or a sorted T cell fraction (not recorded which). The CDR3 here is CASSLNEGSYGYTF. The CDR3 DNA sequence: TGTGCCAGCAGCCTGAACGAGGGAAGCTATGGCTACACCTTC.